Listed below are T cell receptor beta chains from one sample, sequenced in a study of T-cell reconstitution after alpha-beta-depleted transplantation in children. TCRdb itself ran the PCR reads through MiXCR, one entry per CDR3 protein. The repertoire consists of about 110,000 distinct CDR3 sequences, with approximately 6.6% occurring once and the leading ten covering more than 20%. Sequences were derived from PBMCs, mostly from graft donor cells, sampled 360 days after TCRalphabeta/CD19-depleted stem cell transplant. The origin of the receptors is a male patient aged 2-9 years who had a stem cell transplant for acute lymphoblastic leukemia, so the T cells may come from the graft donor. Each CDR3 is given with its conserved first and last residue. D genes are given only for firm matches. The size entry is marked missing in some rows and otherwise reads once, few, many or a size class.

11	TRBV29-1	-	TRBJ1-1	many	CSVGRNTEAFF	TGCAGCGTAGGAAGGAACACTGAAGCTTTCTTT
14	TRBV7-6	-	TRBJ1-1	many	CASSSRGESTEAFF	TGTGCCAGCAGCTCGAGGGGGGAGAGCACTGAAGCTTTCTTT
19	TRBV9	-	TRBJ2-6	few	CASCEPGQGLISGANVLTF	TGTGCCAGCTGCGAACCGGGCCAGGGTCTCATTTCTGGGGCCAACGTCCTGACTTTC
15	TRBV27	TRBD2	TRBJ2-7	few	CASSFTAGGAYEQYF	TGTGCCAGCAGTTTTACAGCGGGGGGAGCCTACGAGCAGTACTTC
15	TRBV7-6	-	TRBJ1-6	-	CASSLDSGVDSPLHF	TGTGCCAGCAGCTTAGACTCGGGGGTTGATTCACCCCTCCACTTT
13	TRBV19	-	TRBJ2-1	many	CASSIGPPNEQFF	TGTGCCAGTAGTATTGGACCCCCCAATGAGCAGTTCTTC
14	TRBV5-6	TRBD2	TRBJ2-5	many	CASSQTSGEETQYF	TGTGCCAGCAGCCAGACTAGCGGGGAAGAGACCCAGTACTTC
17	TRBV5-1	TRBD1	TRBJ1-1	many	CASSFSRDRGLNTEAFF	TGCGCCAGCAGCTTCTCCCGGGACAGGGGTCTGAACACTGAAGCTTTCTTT
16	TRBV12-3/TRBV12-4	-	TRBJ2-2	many	CASSSSSIANTGELFF	TGTGCCAGCAGTTCTAGCAGCATCGCGAACACCGGGGAGCTGTTTTTT
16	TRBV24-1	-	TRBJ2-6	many	CATSASRETGANVLTF	TGTGCCACCAGTGCTTCTAGGGAAACTGGGGCCAACGTCCTGACTTTC
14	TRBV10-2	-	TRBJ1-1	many	CASSEDRVNTEAFF	TGCGCCAGCAGTGAAGACAGAGTGAACACTGAAGCTTTCTTT
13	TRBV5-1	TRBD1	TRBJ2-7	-	CASSAYRGLEQYF	TGCGCCAGCAGCGCGTACAGGGGGCTCGAGCAGTACTTC
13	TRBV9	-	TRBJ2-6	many	CASSAAGANVLTF	TGTGCCAGCAGCGCCGCTGGGGCCAACGTCCTGACTTTC
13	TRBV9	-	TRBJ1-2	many	CASSAWGNYGYTF	TGTGCCAGCAGCGCCTGGGGTAACTATGGCTACACCTTC
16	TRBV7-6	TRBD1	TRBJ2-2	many	CASSWTGGANTGELFF	TGTGCCAGCAGCTGGACAGGGGGCGCGAACACCGGGGAGCTGTTTTTT